A selection of T cell receptor beta chains follows, all from one sample in a study of blood T cell repertoires in COVID-19. Assay: immunoSEQ multiplex PCR; the TCRdb copy retains only in-frame clones and omits some. The table lists about 150,000 clones, around 82% of them singletons, with approximately 11% in the top ten. Sequencing was performed on peripheral blood. The source of these receptors is a man aged 65 to 85 with active or convalescent COVID-19. CDR3s include the opening cysteine and the closing phenylalanine or tryptophan. D genes are given only for firm matches. Some rows have no size entry. The others give once, few or many, or a class for an expanded clone.

J: TRBJ2-7; size: once; D: -; V: TRBV7-2; DNA: TGTGCCAGCAGCTTAGCCGCCGCGAACTACGAGCAGTACTTC; CDR3: CASSLAAANYEQYF
J: TRBJ2-1; size: -; D: -; V: TRBV5-5; DNA: TGTGCCAGCAGCTTGGGGGGCCGCGAGCAGTTCTTC; CDR3: CASSLGGREQFF
J: TRBJ2-7; size: many; D: TRBD1; V: TRBV29-1; DNA: TGCAGCGCTAGACAGGGGTCCTCCTACGAGCAGTACTTC; CDR3: CSARQGSSYEQYF
J: TRBJ1-4; size: -; D: -; V: TRBV9; DNA: TGTGCCAGCAGCGTAGCGGGAGGGGCGGCTAATGAAAAACTGTTTTTT; CDR3: CASSVAGGAANEKLFF
J: TRBJ2-2; size: once; D: -; V: TRBV29-1; DNA: TGCAGCGTTATGGGGGAGGAGGCCCAGAACACCGGGGAGCTGTTTTTT; CDR3: CSVMGEEAQNTGELFF
J: TRBJ1-2; size: -; D: TRBD1; V: TRBV6-2/TRBV6-3; DNA: TGTGCCAGCAGTTCTGACAGGGTGACTTATCATGGCTACACCTTC; CDR3: CASSSDRVTYHGYTF
J: TRBJ2-7; size: -; D: -; V: TRBV7-2; DNA: TGTGCCAGCAGCTTATACAGGGACTACGAGCAGTACTTC; CDR3: CASSLYRDYEQYF
J: TRBJ2-3; size: -; D: -; V: TRBV15; DNA: TGTGCCACCAGCAGGGTTGAGGATACGCAGTATTTT; CDR3: CATSRVEDTQYF
J: TRBJ1-2; size: -; D: -; V: TRBV9; DNA: TGTGCCAGCAGCGTAGCGATAGGGGTTTATGGGGGCTACACCTTC; CDR3: CASSVAIGVYGGYTF
J: TRBJ1-5; size: -; D: TRBD1; V: TRBV19; DNA: TGTGCCTGCCGGACAGGGCTGGGACCCCAGCATTTT; CDR3: CACRTGLGPQHF
J: TRBJ2-7; size: -; D: -; V: TRBV7-8; DNA: TGTGCCAGCAGCTCGACAAGATCCCCGGGGGAGCAGTACTTC; CDR3: CASSSTRSPGEQYF
J: TRBJ2-7; size: once; D: TRBD1; V: TRBV5-1; DNA: TGCGCCAGCAGCATAGGACAGGCTACCTACGAGCAGTACTTC; CDR3: CASSIGQATYEQYF
J: TRBJ2-3; size: few; D: TRBD1; V: TRBV14; DNA: TGTGCCAGCAGCTTACGGACAGGGCGCACAGATACGCAGTATTTT; CDR3: CASSLRTGRTDTQYF